Listed below are T cell receptor beta chains from one sample, sequenced in a study of blood T cell repertoires in COVID-19. This table comes from immunoSEQ multiplex PCR, and its TCRdb copy is limited to in-frame clones, with some not included. This sample has over 350,000 clones, with roughly 89% found just once. Material: PBMCs or T cells enriched from blood (not recorded which). The receptor set was obtained from a woman in her fifties or sixties who had recovered from COVID-19. Each CDR3 is given with its conserved first and last residue. D genes are given only for firm matches. Expanded clones are given a class, and other clones once, few, many or no size at all.

CASRHRGGEDGYTF	TGTGCCAGTAGGCATAGGGGGGGAGAAGATGGCTACACCTTC	.	.	TRBJ1-2	TRBV19
CASSSGGATNEKLFF	TGTGCCAGCAGTTCGGGGGGGGCAACTAATGAAAAACTGTTTTTT	.	.	TRBJ1-4	TRBV27
CASQLAGGTLAKNIQYF	TGTGCCAGCCAACTAGCGGGGGGGACCTTAGCCAAAAACATTCAGTACTTC	TRBD2	.	TRBJ2-4	TRBV3-1/TRBV3-2
CASSSGGGAGNTIYF	TGTGCCAGCAGCTCCGGAGGGGGCGCTGGAAACACCATATATTTT	TRBD1	few	TRBJ1-3	TRBV7-2
CASSYPLAGPGELFF	TGTGCCAGCAGTTACCCGCTAGCGGGGCCCGGGGAGCTGTTTTTT	TRBD2	.	TRBJ2-2	TRBV6-2/TRBV6-3
CASSLGGQISGGYTF	TGTGCCAGCAGCTTAGGGGGACAGATATCAGGAGGCTACACCTTC	TRBD1	once	TRBJ1-2	TRBV7-2
CASSWGQALNEQFF	TGCGCCAGCAGCTGGGGACAGGCGCTTAATGAGCAGTTCTTC	TRBD1	.	TRBJ2-1	TRBV5-1
CASSQDRRDFTGELFF	TGCGCCAGCAGCCAAGATCGCCGGGACTTTACCGGGGAGCTGTTTTTT	.	.	TRBJ2-2	TRBV4-3
CASSLVAGAFTDTQYF	TGTGCCAGCAGCTTAGTAGCGGGGGCCTTCACAGATACGCAGTATTTT	TRBD2	.	TRBJ2-3	TRBV7-2
CASSSGTGAKNIQYF	TGTGCCAGCAGTTCCGGGACAGGGGCCAAAAACATTCAGTACTTC	TRBD1	once	TRBJ2-4	TRBV27
CAWSLGQSKAFF	TGTGCCTGGAGTTTGGGACAGTCAAAAGCTTTCTTT	TRBD1	.	TRBJ1-1	TRBV30
CASSYEARYEQYF	TGTGCCAGCAGTTACGAGGCGCGCTACGAGCAGTACTTC	.	.	TRBJ2-7	TRBV6-6
CASSLSESPKREKLFF	TGTGCCAGCAGCTTATCCGAATCCCCTAAGCGTGAAAAACTGTTTTTT	.	once	TRBJ1-4	TRBV7-9
CASSQNRVSTDTQYF	TGTGCCAGCAGTCAAAACAGGGTTAGCACAGATACGCAGTATTTT	.	.	TRBJ2-3	TRBV2
CASSLDKIYGYTF	TGCGCCAGCAGCCTTGACAAGATCTATGGCTACACCTTC	.	.	TRBJ1-2	TRBV5-1
CASADRSLSYEQYF	TGTGCCAGTGCGGACAGGAGCCTCTCCTACGAGCAGTACTTC	TRBD1	few	TRBJ2-7	TRBV10-3
CASSFAGTSNTGELFF	TGTGCCAGCAGTTTCGCTGGGACTTCGAACACCGGGGAGCTGTTTTTT	.	.	TRBJ2-2	TRBV28
CASSLVLTDEQYF	TGTGCCAGCAGCTTAGTCCTGACAGACGAGCAGTACTTC	.	.	TRBJ2-7	TRBV11-2
CASSWWTTQNTEAFF	TGTGCCAGCAGCTGGTGGACAACCCAGAACACTGAAGCTTTCTTT	.	.	TRBJ1-1	TRBV7-9
CASSEAKGVLNYGYTF	TGTGCCAGCAGTGAAGCTAAAGGGGTCCTTAACTATGGCTACACCTTC	.	.	TRBJ1-2	TRBV6-1
CASSFYGDTQYF	TGTGCCAGCAGCTTCTATGGAGATACGCAGTATTTT	.	.	TRBJ2-3	TRBV7-2
CASAGAKPNYGYTF	TGTGCCAGCGCCGGAGCGAAGCCCAACTATGGCTACACCTTC	.	.	TRBJ1-2	TRBV7-2
CASSLRPTSGAISSYEQYF	TGCGCCAGCAGCTTGAGACCGACTAGCGGGGCAATCAGCTCCTACGAGCAGTACTTC	TRBD2	.	TRBJ2-7	TRBV5-1
CASSTLGLAGGPGSYNEQFF	TGTGCCAGTAGTACCCTGGGACTAGCGGGGGGGCCAGGCTCCTACAATGAGCAGTTCTTC	TRBD2	.	TRBJ2-1	TRBV19
CASSFGGGAQNEQFF	TGCGCCAGCAGCTTTGGCGGGGGGGCCCAAAATGAGCAGTTCTTC	TRBD2	.	TRBJ2-1	TRBV5-1
CATSRVVDTEAFF	TGTGCCACCAGCAGAGTGGTAGACACTGAAGCTTTCTTT	.	.	TRBJ1-1	TRBV15
CATSRDWGQAFYTF	TGTGCCACCAGCAGAGATTGGGGACAGGCTTTCTACACCTTC	TRBD1	.	TRBJ1-2	TRBV15
CASSIKQTYQPQHF	TGTGCCAGTAGTATCAAACAGACCTATCAGCCCCAGCATTTT	.	few	TRBJ1-5	TRBV19
CASSPPPGGYTF	TGTGCCAGCAGTCCACCCCCCGGTGGCTACACCTTC	.	few	TRBJ1-2	TRBV6-5
CASSLNEGRKGYTF	TGTGCCAGCAGCTTAAACGAGGGAAGAAAAGGCTACACCTTC	.	.	TRBJ1-2	TRBV7-3
CASSQEGSRQPQHF	TGTGCCAGCAGCCAGGAGGGGAGCAGACAGCCCCAGCATTTT	.	.	TRBJ1-5	TRBV3-1/TRBV3-2
CASSYPLYTQYF	TGTGCCAGCAGCTACCCTCTATATACGCAGTATTTT	.	once	TRBJ2-3	TRBV7-2
CASSLGMREKLFF	TGTGCCAGCAGTTTAGGCATGCGGGAAAAACTGTTTTTT	.	.	TRBJ1-4	TRBV12-3/TRBV12-4
CASREGQGWRTFF	TGTGCCAGCAGGGAGGGACAGGGATGGAGGACTTTCTTT	TRBD1	once	TRBJ1-1	TRBV12-3/TRBV12-4
CASSLAGGEQFF	TGTGCCAGCAGCTTAGCAGGCGGTGAGCAGTTCTTC	.	once	TRBJ2-1	TRBV7-2
CASRGTGAFGETQYF	TGTGCCAGCCGCGGGACAGGGGCGTTTGGAGAGACCCAGTACTTC	TRBD1	.	TRBJ2-5	TRBV3-1/TRBV3-2
CASSDRVGNQPQHF	TGTGCCAGCAGCGACAGGGTGGGCAATCAGCCCCAGCATTTT	TRBD1	.	TRBJ1-5	TRBV28
CASSSTGGFLANYGYTF	TGTGCCAGCAGCTCGACAGGGGGCTTCCTAGCTAACTATGGCTACACCTTC	TRBD1	.	TRBJ1-2	TRBV7-9
CAGTGHGNTGELFF	TGCGCCGGGACGGGACACGGGAACACCGGGGAGCTGTTTTTT	.	once	TRBJ2-2	TRBV10-1
CASSRARQVSYEQYF	TGTGCCAGCAGCCGAGCTAGACAGGTCTCCTACGAGCAGTACTTC	.	.	TRBJ2-7	TRBV5-6
CASSLLAGGRLTDTQYF	TGTGCCAGCAGCTTATTAGCGGGGGGACGACTCACAGATACGCAGTATTTT	TRBD2	.	TRBJ2-3	TRBV5-6
CASSADRADYGYTF	TGCGCCAGCAGCGCGGACAGGGCTGACTATGGCTACACCTTC	TRBD1	.	TRBJ1-2	TRBV5-1
CASSQVGDWTNTIYF	TGCGCCAGCAGCCAAGTGGGAGATTGGACCAACACCATATATTTT	.	.	TRBJ1-3	TRBV4-3
CASSLEGTNTEAFF	TGCGCCAGCAGCTTGGAAGGGACAAACACTGAAGCTTTCTTT	.	.	TRBJ1-1	TRBV5-1
CASSNREVRVQPQHF	TGTGCCAGTAGTAATAGGGAAGTCAGGGTTCAGCCCCAGCATTTT	.	.	TRBJ1-5	TRBV19
CASSDHSYEQYF	TGTGCCAGCAGTGACCACAGCTACGAGCAGTACTTC	.	.	TRBJ2-7	TRBV25-1
CASSKEYSVSYNEQFF	TGCGCCAGCAGCAAGGAGTATAGCGTTTCCTACAATGAGCAGTTCTTC	.	few	TRBJ2-1	TRBV5-1
CASGGQGAYEQYF	TGTGCCAGCGGGGGACAGGGGGCTTACGAGCAGTACTTC	TRBD1	few	TRBJ2-7	TRBV2
CASSGGLPKENIQYF	TGCGCCAGCAGTGGAGGCCTGCCGAAGGAAAACATTCAGTACTTC	.	.	TRBJ2-4	TRBV10-1